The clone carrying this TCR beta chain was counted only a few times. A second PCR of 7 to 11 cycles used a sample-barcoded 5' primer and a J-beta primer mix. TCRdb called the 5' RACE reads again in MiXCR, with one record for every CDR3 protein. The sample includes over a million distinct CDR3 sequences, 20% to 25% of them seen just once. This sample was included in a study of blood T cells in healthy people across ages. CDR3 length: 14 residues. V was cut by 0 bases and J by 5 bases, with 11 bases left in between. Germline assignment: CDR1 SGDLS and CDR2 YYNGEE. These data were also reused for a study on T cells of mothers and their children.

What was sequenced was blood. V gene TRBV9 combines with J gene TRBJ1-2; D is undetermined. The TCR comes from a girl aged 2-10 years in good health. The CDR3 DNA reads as TGTGCCAGCAGCGTAGCGGGCGGTGATTATGGCTACACCTTC. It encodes CASSVAGGDYGYTF.